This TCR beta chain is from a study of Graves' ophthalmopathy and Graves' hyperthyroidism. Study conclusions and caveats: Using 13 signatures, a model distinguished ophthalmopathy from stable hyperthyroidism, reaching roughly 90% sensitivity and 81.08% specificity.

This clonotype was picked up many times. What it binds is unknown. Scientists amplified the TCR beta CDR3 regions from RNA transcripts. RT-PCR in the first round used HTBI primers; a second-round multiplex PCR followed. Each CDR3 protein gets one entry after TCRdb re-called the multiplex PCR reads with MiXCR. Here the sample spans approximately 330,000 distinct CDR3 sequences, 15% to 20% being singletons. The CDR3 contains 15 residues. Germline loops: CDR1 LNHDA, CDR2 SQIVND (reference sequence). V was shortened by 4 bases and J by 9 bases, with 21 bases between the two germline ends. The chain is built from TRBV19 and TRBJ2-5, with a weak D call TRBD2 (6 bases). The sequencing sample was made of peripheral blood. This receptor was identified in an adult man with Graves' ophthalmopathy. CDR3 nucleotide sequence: TGTGCCAGTAGTACCAACACACTCGGGGGAGTGGCCCAGTACTTC. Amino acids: CASSTNTLGGVAQYF.